The sequence of this TCR beta chain was determined in a study of shared T cell receptors in the human thymus. CDR3 length equals 15 residues. V shed 4 bases, J shed 5 bases, and the junction held 3 bases outside the gene matches. Germline V lookup: CDR1 SGHDN, CDR2 FVKESK. Sequencing was performed with immunoSEQ multiplex PCR; in TCRdb, only in-frame clones are kept and a portion is missing. The sample lists some 700,000 clones, approximately 83% occurring once. These data are also associated with another study on human thymus T cells. As that study records: Thymic resections from corrective heart surgery supplied the tissue.

J is TRBJ1-6 and V is TRBV14, with TRBD1 matching 9 bases. Sequencing used thymocytes. This TCR was recovered from a girl under three years old with a congenital heart defect. The CDR3 reads CASSLRDRDNSPLHF. For the CDR3, the DNA is TGTGCCAGCAGCCTCCGGGACAGGGATAATTCACCCCTCCACTTT.